This T cell receptor (beta chain) was documented in a study of tumor-infiltrating lymphocytes in primary liver carcinoma. Study-wide findings and caveats: For tumor-adjacent and tumor-blood pairs, overlap was less than that seen for tumor region pairs. Tumors had a top-250-clone fraction that was significantly higher than blood (p = 0.039).

Extraction of RNA together with DNA used 20-30 mg of unsorted bulk tissue. Surgical resection was the treatment these patients received for primary liver carcinoma. Every one of the tumor samples had a viable tumor cell content above 85%. Constant-region priming of roughly 490 ng total RNA yielded TCR beta cDNA. Construction of TCR beta libraries relied on three successive nested multiplex PCR rounds employing slightly modified ARM-PCR. In the first two PCR rounds, TRBV1-TRBV30 forward primers were paired with a C-beta reverse primer, and each round lasted roughly 10 cycles. TCRdb reprocessed the multiplex PCR reads with MiXCR, giving one entry per CDR3 protein. Seen here are about 190,000 distinct CDR3 sequences, around four fifths observed once, and the top ten hold 15% to 20%. This CDR3 is 13 amino acids long. Germline CDR1 SGHKS, CDR2 YYEKEE (reference sequence). V was trimmed by 3 bases and J by 6 bases, leaving 10 bases between them.

This clonotype came up many times. The antigen is not known. The gene calls are TRBV5-5 and TRBJ2-1; D not certain. The clonotype originates from a man aged 40-55 years with primary liver carcinoma and hepatitis B virus infection. The sequenced material came from tumor tissue from primary liver carcinoma. CDR3 coding DNA: TGTGCCAGCAGCTACCGAACGGGCAATGAGCAGTTCTTC. Protein product: CASSYRTGNEQFF. Looking up the rest from reference TRBV5-5 and TRBJ2-1 gives the full variable domain: DAGVTQSPTHLIKTRGQQVTLRCSPISGHKSVSWYQQVLGQGPQFIFQYYEKEERGRGNFPDRFSARQFPNYSSELNVNALLLGDSALYLCASSYRTGNEQFFGPGTRLTVL.